The rows below give T cell receptor beta chains drawn from one sample of a study of cytomegalovirus exposure and HLA in healthy donors. Using immunoSEQ multiplex PCR, the repertoire was profiled, and TCRdb retains in-frame clones only, with some absent. The data show around 90,000 clones, approximately 64% seen once. The sequenced sample consisted of PBMCs. The receptors were sampled from a woman aged 50 to 65 in good health and CMV-seropositive. CDR3s include the opening cysteine and the closing phenylalanine or tryptophan. D genes are given only for firm matches. Clone size is given for some rows only: seen once, a few or many times, or a class if the clone is expanded.

abundance	len	v_gene	j_gene	d_gene	CDR3aa	CDR3nt
-	15	TRBV7-6	TRBJ2-2	TRBD1	CASSLGTGVIGELFF	TGTGCCAGCAGCCTCGGGACAGGGGTGATCGGGGAGCTGTTTTTT
-	13	TRBV14	TRBJ1-1	-	CASSPSVWTEAFF	TGTGCCAGCAGCCCCAGTGTTTGGACTGAAGCTTTCTTT
few	12	TRBV11-2	TRBJ2-7	-	CASSGQRYEQYF	TGTGCCAGCAGCGGACAGCGGTACGAGCAGTACTTC
-	18	TRBV5-1	TRBJ2-3	TRBD2	CASSLAHSSGGVADTQYF	TGCGCCAGCAGCTTGGCCCATTCTAGCGGGGGGGTCGCAGATACGCAGTATTTT
-	15	TRBV7-2	TRBJ2-7	TRBD2	CASSGLAGAHYEQYF	TGTGCCAGCAGCGGTCTAGCGGGGGCCCACTACGAGCAGTACTTC
-	16	TRBV6-1	TRBJ2-3	TRBD2	CASSEPRTSGWDTQYF	TGTGCCAGCAGTGAACCCCGGACTAGCGGGTGGGATACGCAGTATTTT
once	15	TRBV4-2	TRBJ1-1	-	CASSQAQGGGTEAFF	TGTGCCAGCAGCCAAGCACAAGGGGGTGGCACTGAAGCTTTCTTT
-	13	TRBV6-5	TRBJ1-1	-	CASVGGPVTEAFF	TGTGCCAGCGTCGGGGGGCCGGTCACTGAAGCTTTCTTT
-	16	TRBV9	TRBJ2-5	TRBD2	CASSRLAGDTGETQYF	TGTGCCAGCAGCCGACTAGCGGGGGACACCGGGGAGACCCAGTACTTC
-	17	TRBV4-3	TRBJ1-1	-	CASSQGKGRYGNTEAFF	TGCGCCAGCAGCCAAGGAAAGGGGCGGTACGGGAACACTGAAGCTTTCTTT
once	15	TRBV2	TRBJ2-5	-	CASSGGPGLGETQYF	TGTGCCAGCAGTGGGGGACCGGGACTGGGGGAGACCCAGTACTTC
-	15	TRBV10-3	TRBJ1-6	-	CAISEVQGWNSPLHF	TGTGCCATCAGTGAGGTGCAGGGTTGGAATTCACCCCTCCACTTT
-	14	TRBV19	TRBJ1-1	-	CASSIADGYTEAFF	TGTGCCAGTAGTATTGCGGATGGGTACACTGAAGCTTTCTTT
-	16	TRBV6-5	TRBJ2-2	-	CASSYFGRATTGELFF	TGTGCCAGCAGTTACTTTGGCAGGGCAACAACCGGGGAGCTGTTTTTT
-	17	TRBV7-3	TRBJ2-6	TRBD1	CASSSGQGFSGANVLTF	TGTGCCAGCAGCTCAGGACAGGGGTTCTCTGGGGCCAACGTCCTGACTTTC
many	14	TRBV27	TRBJ2-7	-	CASSLSVASYEQYF	TGTGCCAGCAGTTTATCGGTAGCCTCCTACGAGCAGTACTTC
-	12	TRBV7-2	TRBJ2-5	-	CAGQGGGETQYF	TGTGCCGGTCAGGGGGGTGGAGAGACCCAGTACTTC
-	16	TRBV12-1	TRBJ1-2	-	CASSFVTGGETYGYTF	TGTGCCAGCAGCTTTGTAACGGGGGGCGAAACCTATGGCTACACCTTC
-	15	TRBV9	TRBJ2-3	-	CASSPRTRPTDTQYF	TGTGCCAGCAGCCCTCGGACACGCCCCACAGATACGCAGTATTTT
-	13	TRBV29-1	TRBJ2-1	-	CSGEEGTYNEQFF	TGCAGCGGGGAGGAGGGGACCTACAATGAGCAGTTCTTC
-	15	TRBV6-6	TRBJ2-1	TRBD1	CASRGGQGSHNEQFF	TGTGCCAGCAGGGGGGGACAGGGTTCCCACAATGAGCAGTTCTTC
few	16	TRBV27	TRBJ2-1	TRBD2	CASTPFTGGDYNEQFF	TGTGCCAGCACTCCATTCACGGGGGGGGATTACAATGAGCAGTTCTTC
-	13	TRBV10-2	TRBJ2-5	-	CASSNGDWETQYF	TGCGCCAGCAGTAACGGGGATTGGGAGACCCAGTACTTC
-	13	TRBV30	TRBJ1-1	-	CACLTLDHTEAFF	TGTGCCTGCCTCACTCTCGATCACACTGAAGCTTTCTTT
-	14	TRBV19	TRBJ1-6	TRBD1	CASASGTDNSPLHF	TGTGCCAGTGCCTCGGGGACAGATAATTCACCCCTCCACTTT
once	16	TRBV27	TRBJ1-5	TRBD1	CASSSSPWDRDQPQHF	TGTGCCAGCAGTTCCTCTCCTTGGGACAGGGATCAGCCCCAGCATTTT
many	11	TRBV2	TRBJ2-7	-	CASSPGQEQYF	TGTGCCAGCAGTCCAGGACAGGAGCAGTACTTC
-	15	TRBV4-1	TRBJ2-5	TRBD1	CASSQGRTGEETQYF	TGCGCCAGCAGCCAGGGGCGGACAGGGGAAGAGACCCAGTACTTC
-	14	TRBV29-1	TRBJ2-3	-	CSVESRSDTDTQYF	TGCAGCGTTGAAAGCAGGTCGGACACAGATACGCAGTATTTT
-	16	TRBV30	TRBJ1-3	TRBD1	CAWSKAGGLSGNTIYF	TGTGCCTGGAGTAAGGCAGGGGGGCTAAGTGGAAACACCATATATTTT
-	15	TRBV6-1	TRBJ1-5	-	CASSGTPNSNQPQHF	TGTGCCAGCAGTGGGACACCAAATAGCAATCAGCCCCAGCATTTT
-	14	TRBV18	TRBJ1-6	-	CASSPTEKDSPLHF	TGTGCCAGCTCACCGACGGAGAAGGATTCACCCCTCCACTTT
few	15	TRBV7-2	TRBJ2-1	TRBD2	CASSVTSGGYNEQFF	TGTGCCAGCAGCGTGACTAGCGGGGGCTACAATGAGCAGTTCTTC
-	14	TRBV2	TRBJ1-1	-	CASSLNWGGTEAFF	TGTGCCAGCAGTCTCAACTGGGGGGGAACTGAAGCTTTCTTT
-	15	TRBV2	TRBJ2-7	TRBD1	CASSIRAGGFDEQYF	TGTGCCAGCAGTATTAGGGCAGGGGGTTTCGACGAGCAGTACTTC
-	14	TRBV30	TRBJ1-3	-	CAWKKVGAGNTIYF	TGTGCCTGGAAAAAGGTGGGGGCTGGGAACACCATATATTTT
-	15	TRBV7-2	TRBJ2-3	-	CASSLGAQIIRTQYF	TGTGCCAGCAGCTTAGGGGCTCAGATAATCCGTACGCAGTATTTT
once	13	TRBV27	TRBJ1-3	-	CASSLSSGNTIYF	TGTGCCAGCAGTTTATCGTCAGGAAACACCATATATTTT
-	15	TRBV11-3	TRBJ1-1	TRBD1	CASSPRQGMNTEAFF	TGTGCCAGCAGCCCCCGACAGGGAATGAACACTGAAGCTTTCTTT
-	16	TRBV6-6	TRBJ1-2	TRBD1	CASSTTGGDGSYGYTF	TGTGCCAGCAGCACGACAGGGGGCGACGGTAGCTATGGCTACACCTTC
-	14	TRBV28	TRBJ2-7	-	CASSFSRDSYEQYF	TGTGCCAGCAGTTTTAGCAGGGACTCCTACGAGCAGTACTTC
-	14	TRBV5-6	TRBJ1-1	TRBD1	CASSLGTGLTEAFF	TGTGCCAGCAGCTTGGGGACAGGTCTAACTGAAGCTTTCTTT
-	14	TRBV2	TRBJ2-2	-	CASSDAGGSGELFF	TGTGCCAGCAGTGACGCAGGGGGGTCCGGGGAGCTGTTTTTT
-	17	TRBV28	TRBJ1-4	-	CASSSLASGITNEKLFF	TGTGCCAGCAGTTCTTTAGCTTCAGGGATAACTAATGAAAAACTGTTTTTT
-	15	TRBV6-5	TRBJ2-1	TRBD2	CASSFTSGGRDEQFF	TGTGCCAGCAGTTTTACTAGCGGGGGGCGGGATGAGCAGTTCTTC
-	16	TRBV7-9	TRBJ1-2	-	CASSSLDRSRNYGYTF	TGTGCCAGCAGCTCACTAGACAGGAGTCGCAACTATGGCTACACCTTC
-	14	TRBV13	TRBJ1-1	TRBD1	CASSSSDRVTEAFF	TGTGCCAGCAGTTCCTCTGACAGGGTCACTGAAGCTTTCTTT
-	16	TRBV11-1	TRBJ2-5	-	CASSLFGSQGSETQYF	TGTGCCAGCAGCTTATTCGGGAGTCAGGGAAGCGAGACCCAGTACTTC
once	13	TRBV10-3	TRBJ1-1	TRBD1	CAIRDRGDTEAFF	TGTGCCATCAGGGACAGGGGAGACACTGAAGCTTTCTTT
few	15	TRBV11-1	TRBJ2-3	-	CASSLNPGGTDTQYF	TGTGCCAGCAGCTTAAACCCAGGGGGCACAGATACGCAGTATTTT
-	14	TRBV27	TRBJ2-7	TRBD1	CASSPGQISYEQYF	TGTGCCAGCAGTCCGGGACAGATCTCCTACGAGCAGTACTTC
-	17	TRBV5-1	TRBJ2-2	TRBD2	CASRFGGVPLNTGELFF	TGCGCCAGCAGATTTGGGGGGGTCCCCTTGAACACCGGGGAGCTGTTTTTT
few	15	TRBV10-3	TRBJ2-5	TRBD1	CAISDLGTGLETQYF	TGTGCCATCAGTGATTTGGGGACAGGGCTTGAGACCCAGTACTTC
once	14	TRBV27	TRBJ2-5	-	CASSPWDLAETQYF	TGTGCCAGCAGTCCCTGGGACTTAGCGGAGACCCAGTACTTC
-	15	TRBV2	TRBJ2-5	TRBD1	CASSEAGQGYETQYF	TGTGCCAGCAGTGAAGCGGGACAGGGCTACGAGACCCAGTACTTC
-	17	TRBV28	TRBJ1-2	TRBD1	CASSPDTPRDSNYGYTF	TGTGCCAGCAGTCCCGATACCCCTCGGGACAGCAACTATGGCTACACCTTC
-	16	TRBV11-2	TRBJ1-4	-	CASSLFQGGPNEKLFF	TGTGCCAGCAGCTTATTCCAGGGTGGGCCTAATGAAAAACTGTTTTTT
-	15	TRBV7-9	TRBJ1-1	-	CASSKAGAMNTEAFF	TGTGCCAGCAGCAAAGCAGGGGCAATGAACACTGAAGCTTTCTTT
-	13	TRBV30	TRBJ1-5	TRBD1	CAWSRQGDQPQHF	TGTGCCTGGAGCCGACAGGGCGATCAGCCCCAGCATTTT